This TCR beta chain was captured by sequencing in a study of shared clonotypes between healthy human individuals. Genomic DNA of every subset was divided equally among multiple immunoSEQ plates. TCRdb keeps only in-frame clones here, not all; method: immunoSEQ multiplex PCR. The table has approximately 500,000 clones, almost 97% seen once. Sequences were obtained from naive CD4+ T cells sorted from blood. Stated subset: CD45RA+ positively selected. The clonotype was recovered from a woman younger than 45 in good health.

CDR3 DNA: TGTGCCAGCAGTTTTGCAGGTCGGACAGAGACCCAGTACTTC. Its protein is CASSFAGRTETQYF. The rearrangement uses TRBV27 and TRBJ2-5; D unclear. Trimming stripped 3 bases from V and 4 bases from J, with 12 bases between. The CDR3 has 14 amino acids. Looked up from germline, CDR1 is MNHEY and CDR2 is SMNVEV (reference sequence).